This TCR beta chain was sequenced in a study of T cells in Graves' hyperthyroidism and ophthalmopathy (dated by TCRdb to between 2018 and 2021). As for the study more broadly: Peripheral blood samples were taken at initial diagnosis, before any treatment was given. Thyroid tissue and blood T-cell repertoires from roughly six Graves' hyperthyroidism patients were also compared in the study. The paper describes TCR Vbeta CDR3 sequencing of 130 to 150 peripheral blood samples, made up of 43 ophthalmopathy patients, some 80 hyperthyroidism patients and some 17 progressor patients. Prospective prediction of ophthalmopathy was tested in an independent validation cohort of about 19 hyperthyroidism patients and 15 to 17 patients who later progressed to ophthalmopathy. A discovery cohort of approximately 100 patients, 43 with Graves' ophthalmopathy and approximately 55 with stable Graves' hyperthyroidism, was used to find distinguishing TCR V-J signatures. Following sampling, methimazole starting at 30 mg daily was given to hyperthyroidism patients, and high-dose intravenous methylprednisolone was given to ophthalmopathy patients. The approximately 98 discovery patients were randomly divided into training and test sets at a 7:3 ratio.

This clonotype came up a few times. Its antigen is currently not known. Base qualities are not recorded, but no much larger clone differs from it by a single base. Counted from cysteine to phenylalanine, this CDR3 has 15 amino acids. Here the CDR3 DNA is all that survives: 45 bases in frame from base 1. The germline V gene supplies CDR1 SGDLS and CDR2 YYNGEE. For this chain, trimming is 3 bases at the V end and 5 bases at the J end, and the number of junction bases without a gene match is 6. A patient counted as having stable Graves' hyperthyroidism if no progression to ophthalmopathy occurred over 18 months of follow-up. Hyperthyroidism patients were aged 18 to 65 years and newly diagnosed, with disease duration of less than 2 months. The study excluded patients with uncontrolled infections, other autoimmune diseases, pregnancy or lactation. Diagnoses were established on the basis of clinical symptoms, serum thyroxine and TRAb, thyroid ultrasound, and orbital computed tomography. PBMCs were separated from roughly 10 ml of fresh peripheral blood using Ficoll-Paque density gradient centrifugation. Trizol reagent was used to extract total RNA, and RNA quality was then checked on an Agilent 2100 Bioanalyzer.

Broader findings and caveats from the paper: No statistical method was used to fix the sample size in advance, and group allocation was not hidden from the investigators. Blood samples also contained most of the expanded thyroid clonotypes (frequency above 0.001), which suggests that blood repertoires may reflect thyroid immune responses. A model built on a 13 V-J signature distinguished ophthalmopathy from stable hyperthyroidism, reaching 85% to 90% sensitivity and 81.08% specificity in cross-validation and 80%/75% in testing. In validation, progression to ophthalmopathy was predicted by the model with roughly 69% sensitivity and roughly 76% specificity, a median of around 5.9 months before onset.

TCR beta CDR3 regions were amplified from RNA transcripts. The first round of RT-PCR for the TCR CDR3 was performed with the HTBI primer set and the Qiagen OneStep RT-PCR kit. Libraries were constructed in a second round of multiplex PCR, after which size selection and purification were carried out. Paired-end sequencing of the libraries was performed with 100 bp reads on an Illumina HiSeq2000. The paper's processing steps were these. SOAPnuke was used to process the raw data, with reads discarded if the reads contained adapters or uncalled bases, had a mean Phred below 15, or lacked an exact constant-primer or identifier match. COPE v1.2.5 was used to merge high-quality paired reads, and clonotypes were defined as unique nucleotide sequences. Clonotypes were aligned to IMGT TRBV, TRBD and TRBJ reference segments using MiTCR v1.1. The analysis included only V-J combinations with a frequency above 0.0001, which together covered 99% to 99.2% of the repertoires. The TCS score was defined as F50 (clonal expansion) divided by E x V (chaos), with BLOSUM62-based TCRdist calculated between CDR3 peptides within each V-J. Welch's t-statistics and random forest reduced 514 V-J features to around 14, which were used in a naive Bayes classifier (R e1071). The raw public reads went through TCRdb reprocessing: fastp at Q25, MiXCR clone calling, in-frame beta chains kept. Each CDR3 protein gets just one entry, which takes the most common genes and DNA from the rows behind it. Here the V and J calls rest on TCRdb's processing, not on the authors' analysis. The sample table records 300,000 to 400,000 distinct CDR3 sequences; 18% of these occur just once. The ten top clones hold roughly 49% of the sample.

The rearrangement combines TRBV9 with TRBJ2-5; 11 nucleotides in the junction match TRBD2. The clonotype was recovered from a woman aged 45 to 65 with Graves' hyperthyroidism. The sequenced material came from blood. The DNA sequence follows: TGTGCCAGCAGCGCCTCGGGACTAGCGGTGGAGACCCAGTACTTC. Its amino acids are CASSASGLAVETQYF.